The rows below give T cell receptor beta chains drawn from one sample of a study of human CD8 memory T cell subsets. After re-calling the 5' RACE reads, TCRdb lists one entry per CDR3 protein, DNA absent. The sample spans approximately 6,200 distinct CDR3 sequences; the ten largest clones claim about a sixth. The sample taken for sequencing was CD8+ T cells from PBMCs. The receptors were gathered from a human donor in good health. Each CDR3 is given with its conserved first and last residue. The size entry is marked missing in some rows and otherwise reads once, few, many or a size class.

abundance: NA; v_gene: TRBV7-8; j_gene: TRBJ2-3; CDR3aa: CASSSLDTGGADTQYF
abundance: NA; v_gene: TRBV19; j_gene: TRBJ2-1; CDR3aa: CASSFPGQGYNEQFF
abundance: NA; v_gene: TRBV7-8; j_gene: TRBJ2-5; CDR3aa: CASSASALGPSQETQYF
abundance: NA; v_gene: TRBV7-9; j_gene: TRBJ2-1; CDR3aa: CASSDTGRLALQFF
abundance: NA; v_gene: TRBV28; j_gene: TRBJ2-5; CDR3aa: CASSTSGLGETQYF
abundance: NA; v_gene: TRBV12-3/TRBV12-4; j_gene: TRBJ2-5; CDR3aa: CASLSGVQETQYF
abundance: NA; v_gene: TRBV27; j_gene: TRBJ2-3; CDR3aa: CASSPTSFRQYF
abundance: NA; v_gene: TRBV11-2; j_gene: TRBJ2-2; CDR3aa: CASSPPTDITGELFF
abundance: NA; v_gene: TRBV5-4; j_gene: TRBJ1-2; CDR3aa: CASSLEGRGYTF
abundance: medium-sized; v_gene: TRBV30; j_gene: TRBJ1-1; CDR3aa: CAWSPGTYTEAFF
abundance: NA; v_gene: TRBV7-8; j_gene: TRBJ1-4; CDR3aa: CASSLIGVNEKLFF
abundance: NA; v_gene: TRBV5-4; j_gene: TRBJ2-7; CDR3aa: CASSPNTGSYEQYF
abundance: NA; v_gene: TRBV7-2; j_gene: TRBJ1-3; CDR3aa: CASAGGVSGNTIYF
abundance: medium-sized; v_gene: TRBV5-6; j_gene: TRBJ2-7; CDR3aa: CASSLATSWGSEEQYF
abundance: medium-sized; v_gene: TRBV9; j_gene: TRBJ1-5; CDR3aa: CASSGGIDSNQPQHF
abundance: NA; v_gene: TRBV2; j_gene: TRBJ1-4; CDR3aa: CASSANRDRVLLDEKLFF
abundance: NA; v_gene: TRBV20-1; j_gene: TRBJ2-2; CDR3aa: CSAFPTGGNTGELFF
abundance: NA; v_gene: TRBV25-1; j_gene: TRBJ2-1; CDR3aa: CASSEGQGNEQFF
abundance: NA; v_gene: TRBV29-1; j_gene: TRBJ1-2; CDR3aa: CSVEDLEGYTF
abundance: NA; v_gene: TRBV11-2; j_gene: TRBJ2-1; CDR3aa: CASSLDLDAYNEQFF
abundance: NA; v_gene: TRBV28; j_gene: TRBJ2-1; CDR3aa: CASRPREIPLGEQFF